This passage covers 32 T cell receptor beta chains from one sample sequenced in a study of shared clonotypes between healthy human individuals. TCRdb keeps only in-frame clones here, not all; method: immunoSEQ multiplex PCR. The repertoire holds about 490,000 clones, with about three quarters as singletons. The sample comprised PBMCs. Source of these receptors: a woman aged 35 to 49 in good health. Some clones in this sample may be carry-over from other donors' samples.

This clone was counted only a few times. This sequence joins TRBV28 and TRBJ2-7, with 9 positions matching TRBD2. The CDR3 contains 14 residues. The trim removed 5 bases at V and 3 bases at J, leaving 5 bases unmatched. Germline values: CDR1 MDHEN, CDR2 SYDVKM. The CDR3 sequence is CASSQTSGLYEQYF. The CDR3 nucleotides are TGTGCCAGCAGTCAGACTAGCGGCCTCTACGAGCAGTACTTC.

The J gene is TRBJ2-7, the V gene TRBV28; D gene unclear. Trimming took 5 bases from V and 6 from J, leaving 11 bases between them. Germline CDR1 reads MDHEN; CDR2 reads SYDVKM. The CDR3 contains 12 residues. The CDR3 here is CASSILSGEQYF. The CDR3 nucleotides read TGTGCCAGCAGTATCTTGTCGGGCGAGCAGTACTTC.

The chain joins TRBV5-1 to TRBJ2-5; TRBD1 aligns across 9 bases. This CDR3 is built from 15 residues. V trimming: 3 bases; J trimming: 5 bases; junction bases outside the gene matches: 8. Germline assignment: CDR1 SGHRS and CDR2 YFSETQ. The CDR3 DNA is TGCGCCAGCAGCTATGGACAGGGGATTGGGGAGACCCAGTACTTC. Protein product: CASSYGQGIGETQYF.

The V call is TRBV7-8, the J call TRBJ2-1, with a tentative D call TRBD2 (6 bases). The CDR3 loop spans 12 amino acids. Trimming pared 1 base from V and 15 bases from J, leaving 13 bases between. Germline V gene data show CDR1 as SGHVS and CDR2 as FQNEAQ. The CDR3: CASSLGPGGSFF. The CDR3 DNA reads as TGTGCCAGCAGCTTAGGACCCGGGGGATCGTTCTTC. Drawing the rest from reference TRBV7-8 and TRBJ2-1, the complete variable domain is GAGVSQSPRYKVAKRGQDVALRCDPISGHVSLFWYQQALGQGPEFLTYFQNEAQLDKSGLPSDRFFAERPEGSVSTLKIQRTQQEDSAVYLCASSLGPGGSFFGPGTRLTVL.

The rearrangement joins TRBV28 to TRBJ1-5; TRBD1 agrees at 7 bases. The CDR3 runs 14 residues. From germline, CDR1 is MDHEN and CDR2 SYDVKM. Losses at the gene ends were 6 bases for V and 6 bases for J; bases not matched to a gene: 8. The CDR3 region has the DNA TGTGCCAGCAGCCGAAATACAGGGGTTCAGCCCCAGCATTTT. Translation gives CASSRNTGVQPQHF.

In this sample, this clone turned up a few times. The V gene is TRBV6-6, the J gene TRBJ2-7; 8 bases align to TRBD1. CDR3 length: 14 residues. Germline V gives CDR1 MNHNY, CDR2 SVGAGI (reference sequence). The V segment lost 2 bases and the J segment 3 bases; nucleotides outside the gene matches: 3. Here the CDR3 reads CASSYRGQGYEQYF. In nucleotides, the CDR3 is TGTGCCAGCAGTTACCGAGGACAGGGCTACGAGCAGTACTTC.

The chain recombines TRBV10-3 with TRBJ1-5; D unresolved. Germline lookup yields CDR1 ENHRY and CDR2 SYGVKD. This CDR3 spans 13 amino acids. V dropped 3 bases and J dropped 3 bases, with 6 bases sitting between them. CDR3 amino acids: CAISEGNNQPQHF. The DNA of the CDR3 is TGTGCCATCAGTGAAGGGAACAATCAGCCCCAGCATTTT.

This clone has just one count. The CDR3 sequence: CASSLLGWRPTTYEQYF. CDR3 DNA sequence: TGTGCCAGCAGTTTATTGGGGTGGCGACCGACAACCTACGAGCAGTACTTC. The V gene is TRBV28, the J gene TRBJ2-7; D is unresolved. V gave up 1 base and J gave up 2 bases, with 18 bases separating them. The CDR3 has 17 residues. Germline CDR1 and CDR2: MDHEN and SYDVKM.

This clone was seen once. This chain links TRBV11-2 with TRBJ1-2, with a weak D call TRBD1 (5 bases). Trimming removed 3 bases from V and 4 bases from J, with 12 bases in between. The CDR3 has 14 amino acids. CDR1 is SGHAT, CDR2 FQNNGV, per germline. CDR3 sequence (DNA): TGTGCCAGCAGCTTTTCCAGGGACGGCTATGGCTACACCTTC. Encoded protein: CASSFSRDGYGYTF.

The chain is built from TRBV5-1 and TRBJ2-2; TRBD2 agrees at 9 bases. Losses at the gene ends were 3 bases for V and 4 bases for J; bases not matched to a gene: 4. CDR1 and CDR2 (germline): SGHRS, YFSETQ. CDR3 length: 15 amino acids. CDR3 region: CASSSGTSFTGELFF. CDR3 sequence (DNA): TGCGCCAGCAGCTCCGGGACTAGCTTCACCGGGGAGCTGTTTTTT.

This chain links TRBV5-1 with TRBJ2-7, with 8 nucleotides matching TRBD1. Germline CDR1 reads SGHRS; CDR2 reads YFSETQ. This CDR3 is built from 15 residues. V trimming: 6 bases; J trimming: 0 bases; junction bases outside the gene matches: 8. The CDR3 region is CASMARQGTSYEQYF. CDR3 DNA sequence: TGCGCCAGCATGGCCCGACAGGGGACCTCCTACGAGCAGTACTTC.

This chain connects TRBV7-9 to TRBJ1-1; D is ambiguous. The germline V gene encodes CDR1 SEHNR and CDR2 FQNEAQ (reference sequence). V lost 0 bases and J 5 bases, leaving 7 bases between the germline ends. The CDR3 runs 13 residues. Written as DNA, the CDR3 is TGTGCCAGCAGCTTAGCGGCCGAGACTGAAGCTTTCTTT. This translates into CASSLAAETEAFF.

CDR3 region: CASSLGGHRDTQYF. DNA for the CDR3: TGTGCCAGCAGCTTAGGTGGTCATCGGGATACGCAGTATTTT. This chain connects TRBV11-3 to TRBJ2-3; D is unclear. The germline V gene encodes CDR1 SGHNT and CDR2 YENEEA. V was trimmed by 1 base and J by 6 bases, leaving 11 bases between them. This CDR3 is 14 amino acids long. The full variable domain, completed using reference TRBV11-3 and TRBJ2-3, is EAGVVQSPRYKIIEKKQPVAFWCNPISGHNTLYWYLQNLGQGPELLIRYENEEAVDDSQLPKDRFSAERLKGVDSTLKIQPAELGDSAVYLCASSLGGHRDTQYFGPGTRLTVL.

The gene calls are TRBV4-3 and TRBJ1-5; D remains unclear. There are 15 residues in the CDR3. Germline lookup yields CDR1 LGHNA and CDR2 YSLEER. V lost 6 bases and J 4 bases, leaving 16 bases between the germline ends. This chain's CDR3 is CASSWEAQANQPQHF. DNA of the CDR3: TGCGCCAGCAGTTGGGAAGCGCAAGCAAATCAGCCCCAGCATTTT.

This clone is a singleton in its sample. Here the CDR3 DNA reads TGCGCCAGCAGCCAAGGGAACCAATACGAGCAGTACTTC. Protein product: CASSQGNQYEQYF. The chain carries TRBV4-1 and TRBJ2-7; D is undetermined. Trimming cost V 1 base and J 4 bases, with 8 bases left between them. This CDR3 contains 13 residues. From germline, CDR1 is MGHRA and CDR2 YSYEKL.

Note on this clone: A much larger clone is a single base away; this may be a read error. This chain joins TRBV7-2 and TRBJ1-5, with D possibly TRBD1 on 5 matching bases. CDR3 length: 15 residues. In germline, CDR1 is SGHTA, CDR2 FQGNSA. CDR3 nucleotides: TGTGCCAGCAGCTTATCCGCAGGGACCAATCAGCCCGAGCATTTT. Protein: CASSLSAGTNQPEHF.

The chain uses TRBV10-1 and TRBJ2-7; weak D call: TRBD2 (6 bases). The V end was cut by 6 bases, the J end by 3 bases, with 12 bases between. There are 13 residues in the CDR3. Germline CDR1 and CDR2: WNHNN and SYGVQD (reference sequence). The CDR3 sequence: CASSLATNYEQYF. The CDR3 DNA reads as TGCGCCAGCAGCCTAGCGACCAACTACGAGCAGTACTTC.

DNA of the CDR3: TGCGCCAGCAGCCCGAGGGACAGGGCCGATGAGCAGTTCTTC. It is translated as CASSPRDRADEQFF. The genes are TRBV5-1 and TRBJ2-1, with 9 bases that match TRBD1. Germline V lookup: CDR1 SGHRS, CDR2 YFSETQ. Germline trimming cut 4 bases from V and 8 bases from J; bases unmatched to any gene: 7. The CDR3 sequence is 14 residues long.

CDR3 nucleotides: TGTGCCAGCAGTGACGTGAGGGCCGCTGGCCTTCCATCTAACTATGGCTACACCTTC. This gives the protein CASSDVRAAGLPSNYGYTF. J is TRBJ1-2 and V is TRBV2, with D hard to call. The length of the CDR3 is 19 residues. Trimming removed 3 bases from V and 0 bases from J, with 23 bases in between. The germline V gene has CDR1 SNHLY and CDR2 FYNNEI.

The rearrangement links TRBV7-2 to TRBJ2-7; D might be TRBD1 (6 bases). Deletions cut 0 bases from V and 5 bases from J, with 11 bases between. Germline-derived CDR1 and CDR2 are SGHTA and FQGNSA. This CDR3 region has 14 residues. The CDR3 loop is CASSLASQGHEQYF. The CDR3 DNA reads as TGTGCCAGCAGCTTAGCGTCACAGGGCCACGAGCAGTACTTC.

This clone occurred many times. This sample also contains other DNA sequences that code for the same CDR3. V gene TRBV30 combines with J gene TRBJ2-7; TRBD1 matches 8 bases. This CDR3 is 16 amino acids long. After removal of 1 base from V and 0 bases from J, the junction contained 8 bases not matched to a gene. CDR1 is GTSNPN, CDR2 SVGIG, per germline (reference sequence). The CDR3: CAWSALTGVYSYEQYF. CDR3 nucleotides: TGTGCCTGGAGTGCCTTGACAGGGGTCTACTCCTACGAGCAGTACTTC.

This chain joins TRBV5-5 and TRBJ2-5; 9 bases are shared with TRBD2. Germline values: CDR1 SGHKS, CDR2 YYEKEE (reference sequence). This CDR3 comprises 15 residues. J was trimmed by 1 base and V by 7 bases; bases with no gene match: 8. The CDR3 sequence: CASGVAGEAQETQYF. The CDR3 nucleotides are TGTGCCAGCGGAGTAGCGGGAGAGGCCCAAGAGACCCAGTACTTC.

The rearrangement uses TRBV5-1 and TRBJ2-6; D is unresolved. From germline, CDR1 is SGHRS and CDR2 YFSETQ. The CDR3 sequence is 17 residues long. V lost 0 bases and J lost 0, with 10 bases in between. CDR3 bases: TGCGCCAGCAGCTTGGGGTCCACCAGCTCTGGGGCCAACGTCCTGACTTTC. Amino acid sequence: CASSLGSTSSGANVLTF. Using reference TRBV5-1 and TRBJ2-6 for the parts outside the CDR3, the full variable domain is KAGVTQTPRYLIKTRGQQVTLSCSPISGHRSVSWYQQTPGQGLQFLFEYFSETQRNKGNFPGRFSGRQFSNSRSEMNVSTLELGDSALYLCASSLGSTSSGANVLTFGAGSRLTVL.

This clone was found a few times. This sequence joins TRBV18 and TRBJ2-7; tentatively, D is TRBD2 (5 bases). Germline values: CDR1 KGHSH, CDR2 LQKENI. This CDR3 is 14 amino acids long. The V end was cut by 3 bases, the J end by 4 bases, with 13 bases between. The CDR3 loop reads CASSPEGRGYEQYF. The CDR3, as DNA: TGTGCCAGCTCACCCGAGGGCCGAGGGTACGAGCAGTACTTC.

This sequence joins TRBV6-5 and TRBJ2-2, with 8 bases matching TRBD1. This CDR3 comprises 14 residues. The germline CDR1 and CDR2 sequences are MNHEY and SVGAGI. V lost 4 bases, J lost 5 bases, and 3 bases stayed unmatched. The CDR3 is CASSWNRGTGELFF. CDR3 bases: TGTGCCAGCAGTTGGAACAGGGGGACCGGGGAGCTGTTTTTT.

The chain carries TRBV28 and TRBJ2-2, with D hard to call. V was cut by 2 bases and J by 0 bases, with 7 bases left in between. The CDR3 is made up of 15 amino acids. The V gene's germline CDR1 is MDHEN and CDR2 SYDVKM. For the CDR3, the DNA is TGTGCCAGCAGTTTAGGCAAGTCGAACACCGGGGAGCTGTTTTTT. This sequence encodes CASSLGKSNTGELFF.

The chain recombines TRBV28 with TRBJ2-5; D possibly corresponds to TRBD2 (6 bases). Trimming cost V 4 bases and J 3 bases, with 15 bases left between them. The CDR3 spans 15 residues. Per germline, CDR1 MDHEN and CDR2 SYDVKM. CDR3 sequence: CASSSPGTAEETQYF. CDR3 DNA: TGTGCCAGCAGTTCCCCCGGGACTGCCGAAGAGACCCAGTACTTC.

The CDR3 nucleotides read TGTGCCAGCAGCTTTTTCCCTTCTACGAACACCGGGGAGCTGTTTTTT. It yields the protein CASSFFPSTNTGELFF. The V and J genes are TRBV11-2 and TRBJ2-2; D not resolved. Trimming removed 3 bases at V and 0 bases at J, with 11 bases between. The CDR3 is made up of 16 amino acids. Germline assignment: CDR1 SGHAT and CDR2 FQNNGV.

On this clone itself: The germline gene is not matched at one end of the junction; a read error may be the cause. The chain recombines TRBV7-7 with TRBJ1-1; D gene ambiguous. Germline V lookup: CDR1 SSHAT, CDR2 FNYEAQ (reference sequence). CDR3 size: 13 residues. CDR3: CASSRTEGTEAFF. CDR3 bases: TGTGCTAGCAGCCGGACGGAAGGCACTGAAGCTTTCTTT. The full variable domain, in which reference TRBV7-7 and TRBJ1-1 provide the parts outside the CDR3, is GAGVSQSPRYKVTKRGQDVTLRCDPISSHATLYWYQQALGQGPEFLTYFNYEAQPDKSGLPSDRFSAERPEGSISTLTIQRTEQRDSAMYRCASSRTEGTEAFFGQGTRLTVV.

This rearrangement joins TRBV5-1 to TRBJ2-2; D might be TRBD2 (5 bases). The CDR3 extends over 16 amino acids. The germline CDR1 and CDR2 sequences are SGHRS and YFSETQ. Trimming stripped 0 bases from V and 0 bases from J, with 9 bases between. The CDR3 coding sequence is TGCGCCAGCAGCTTGGGGACGGGGTCGAACACCGGGGAGCTGTTTTTT. Residues: CASSLGTGSNTGELFF.

The rearrangement uses TRBV5-8 and TRBJ2-5; 10 bases match TRBD2. The CDR3 contains 15 residues. Trimming at V came to 4 bases and at J to 1 base, leaving 4 bases not matched to a gene. CDR1 is SGHTS, CDR2 YDEGEE, per germline. For the CDR3, the DNA is TGTGCCAGCAGCCGGGGACTAGCGAGCCAAGAGACCCAGTACTTC. It is translated as CASSRGLASQETQYF.

The chain combines TRBV7-9 with TRBJ2-3; 7 nucleotides line up with TRBD1. The CDR3 totals 15 residues. The V and J ends lost 5 bases and 5 bases, in that order; junction bases with no gene match: 10. CDR1 and CDR2 from the germline V gene are SEHNR and FQNEAQ (reference sequence). Here the CDR3 reads CASSHPQGREDTQYF. CDR3 sequence (DNA): TGTGCCAGCAGCCACCCACAGGGGCGTGAAGATACGCAGTATTTT.